Listed below are T cell receptor beta chains from one sample, sequenced in a study of cytomegalovirus exposure and HLA in healthy donors. Sequencing used immunoSEQ multiplex PCR; TCRdb keeps in-frame clones, though not all of them. Among about 120,000 clones listed, roughly nine tenths were seen once. The sequencing input was PBMCs. The receptors were gathered from a woman in her late teens or twenties in good health and CMV-seronegative. Both conserved end residues are trimmed from each CDR3.

J gene	V gene	CDR3 protein
TRBJ1-1	TRBV2	ASSLRTEPTEAF
TRBJ2-5	TRBV9	ASSVFSGASGGSGETQY
TRBJ2-7	TRBV25-1	ASSESGGGPLPYEQY
TRBJ1-1	TRBV25-1	ASHPPTGHEAF
TRBJ2-2	TRBV25-1	ASNEGGELF
TRBJ2-5	TRBV19	ASSIQGAERETQY
TRBJ2-3	TRBV4-1	ASSQVGLGGDPDTQY
TRBJ2-2	TRBV7-7	ASSFGPKGATGELF
TRBJ1-5	TRBV6-1	ASKQGEYQPQH
TRBJ2-3	TRBV5-1	ASLQGGHTDTQY
TRBJ1-1	TRBV5-5	ASTGQYNTEAF
TRBJ1-1	TRBV6-5	ASSYRGGNTEAF
TRBJ2-7	TRBV10-3	AISDTTTSPYEQY
TRBJ2-1	TRBV6-1	ASSDLLWTGGLSDEQF
TRBJ2-5	TRBV5-1	ASSRSRGRETQY
TRBJ2-3	TRBV9	ASSARDRRNPSTDTQY
TRBJ1-5	TRBV6-6	ASSGGALVNQPQH
TRBJ2-5	TRBV2	ASSQQAIQETQY
TRBJ2-7	TRBV7-9	ASSHGAGDRPYEQY
TRBJ2-1	TRBV5-1	ASNRDTNYNEQF
TRBJ1-4	TRBV18	ASSPRTGRAEKLF
TRBJ1-5	TRBV5-6	ASSLAQSSNQPQH
TRBJ2-7	TRBV12-5	ASGLNTYEQY
TRBJ2-3	TRBV6-5	ASQEISTDTQY
TRBJ2-7	TRBV27	ASSPKGSAGGGPLYEQY
TRBJ1-4	TRBV25-1	ASSEPGTEEKLF
TRBJ2-3	TRBV9	ASSRYILAGTDTQY
TRBJ1-1	TRBV27	ASSFQGARTEAF